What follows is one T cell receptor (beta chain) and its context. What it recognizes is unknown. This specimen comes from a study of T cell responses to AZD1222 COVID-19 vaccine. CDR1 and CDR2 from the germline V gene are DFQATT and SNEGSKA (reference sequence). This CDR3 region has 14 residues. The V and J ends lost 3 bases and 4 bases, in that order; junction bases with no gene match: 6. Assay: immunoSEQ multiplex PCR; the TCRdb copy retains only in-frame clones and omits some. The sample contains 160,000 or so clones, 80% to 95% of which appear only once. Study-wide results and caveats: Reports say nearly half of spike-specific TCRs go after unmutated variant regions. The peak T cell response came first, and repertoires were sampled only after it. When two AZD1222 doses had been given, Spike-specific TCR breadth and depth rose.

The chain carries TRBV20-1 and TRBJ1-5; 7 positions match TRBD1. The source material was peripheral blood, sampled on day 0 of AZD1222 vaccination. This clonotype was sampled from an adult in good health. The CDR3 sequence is CSASDRVENQPQHF. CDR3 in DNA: TGCAGTGCTAGTGACAGGGTCGAAAATCAGCCCCAGCATTTT.